The 15 T cell receptor beta chains in this list originate from one sample, sequenced in a study of cytomegalovirus exposure and HLA in healthy donors. 13 Jbeta primers and 60 Vbeta primers were used for the PCR. The table came from immunoSEQ multiplex PCR; TCRdb's copy has only in-frame clones and leaves some out. The sample holds 40,000 to 50,000 clones, 70% to 80% seen once. The sequenced sample consisted of PBMCs. All receptors come from a man aged 25 to 40 in good health and CMV-seronegative.

This clone is labeled medium-sized. The chain recombines TRBV10-3 with TRBJ1-5; 8 bases align to TRBD1. Unmatched junction bases numbered 7, after V lost 5 bases and J lost 7 bases. Germline V CDR1 and CDR2: ENHRY, SYGVKD. The CDR3 is 14 amino acids. The CDR3 region has the DNA TGTGCCATCAGTCCTGGACAGGGAGTACAGCCCCAGCATTTT. Protein product: CAISPGQGVQPQHF.

The V gene is TRBV15, the J gene TRBJ2-1; weak D call: TRBD2 (6 bases). Germline CDR1 is LNHNV and CDR2 is YYDKDF (reference sequence). This CDR3 comprises 16 residues. The germline V and J ends were trimmed by 0 bases and 5 bases, with 14 bases remaining between them. DNA for the CDR3: TGTGCCACCAGCAGAGAACGGGAGCGAGGGAACAATGAGCAGTTCTTC. Translating gives CATSRERERGNNEQFF. Looking up the rest from reference TRBV15 and TRBJ2-1 gives the full variable domain: DAMVIQNPRYQVTQFGKPVTLSCSQTLNHNVMYWYQQKSSQAPKLLFHYYDKDFNNEADTPDNFQSRRPNTSFCFLDIRSPGLGDTAMYLCATSRERERGNNEQFFGPGTRLTVL.

In regard to this clone: Because it lacks the conserved phenylalanine or tryptophan at the end, this CDR3 is likely a read error. The rearrangement links TRBV29-1 to TRBJ2-7, with D perhaps TRBD1 (7 bases). Germline loops: CDR1 SQVTM, CDR2 ANQGSEA. With 4 bases removed from V and 3 bases from J, the gap between germline ends came to 16 bases. The CDR3 length is 14 residues. This CDR3 is CSVGGAGQNYEQYL. For the CDR3, the DNA is TGCAGCGTTGGAGGGGCGGGACAGAACTACGAGCAGTACCTC.

This clone was recorded only once. The chain links TRBV7-2 to TRBJ2-4, with TRBD2 matching over 10 bases. The V gene's germline CDR1 is SGHTA and CDR2 FQGNSA. This CDR3 has 16 residues. J gave up 1 base and V 4 bases, and 4 bases lay outside the gene matches. CDR3 region: CASSSQGLAAKNIQYF. In DNA form, the CDR3 reads TGTGCCAGCAGCTCCCAGGGACTAGCGGCCAAAAACATTCAGTACTTC.

This rearrangement joins TRBV7-9 to TRBJ2-2; perhaps TRBD2 as D (5 bases). Germline lookup yields CDR1 SEHNR and CDR2 FQNEAQ (reference sequence). V lost 6 bases and J lost 3, with 11 bases in between. The CDR3 runs 14 residues. The CDR3 loop is CASSLASDTGELFF. The CDR3 nucleotides read TGTGCCAGCAGTCTAGCCAGCGACACCGGGGAGCTGTTTTTT.

The chain is built from TRBV10-1 and TRBJ2-5; 12 bases align to TRBD2. There are 15 residues in the CDR3. V trimming: 6 bases; J trimming: 1 base; junction bases outside the gene matches: 3. CDR1 is WNHNN and CDR2 is SYGVQD in the germline V gene (reference sequence). Here the CDR3 reads CASSGLAGPQETQYF. CDR3 DNA: TGCGCCAGCAGCGGACTAGCGGGACCCCAAGAGACCCAGTACTTC.

In its sample, this clone was seen once. The gene calls are TRBV27 and TRBJ1-3; D might be TRBD1 (5 bases). The CDR3 sequence is 14 residues long. CDR1 is MNHEY and CDR2 is SMNVEV in the germline V gene (reference sequence). The V gene lost 6 bases and the J gene lost 5 bases, with 14 bases spanning the gap. The CDR3 loop reads CASSPGGGRNTIYF. In DNA, the CDR3 is TGTGCCAGCAGCCCTGGGGGGGGTCGAAACACCATATATTTT.

V is TRBV5-6 and J is TRBJ2-7, with TRBD1 identical over 9 bases. Trimming removed 0 bases from V and 4 bases from J; junction bases left unmatched: 5. Per the germline V gene, CDR1 is SGHDT and CDR2 is YYEEEE. The CDR3 has 15 amino acids. This chain's CDR3 is CASSLETGGPYEQYF. The CDR3 DNA follows: TGTGCCAGCAGCTTGGAGACAGGGGGGCCTTACGAGCAGTACTTC.

The chain couples TRBV10-3 to TRBJ2-7; 10 positions match TRBD1. In germline, CDR1 is ENHRY, CDR2 SYGVKD. The CDR3 extends over 16 amino acids. Trimming removed 2 bases from V and 6 bases from J; junction bases left unmatched: 10. CDR3 sequence: CAISEPGTGVPPEQYF. The CDR3 region has the DNA TGTGCCATCAGTGAGCCCGGGACAGGGGTCCCCCCCGAGCAGTACTTC.

This chain joins TRBV30 and TRBJ1-3; possibly TRBD1 for D (6 bases). This CDR3 has 18 amino acids. V shed 7 bases and J shed 0 bases, with 25 bases lying between them. Germline assignment: CDR1 GTSNPN and CDR2 SVGIG (reference sequence). CDR3 residues: CASLTQTGSYYSGNTIYF. The CDR3 DNA sequence: TGTGCCTCCCTTACTCAGACAGGTTCATACTACTCTGGAAACACCATATATTTT.

This clone showed up just once. The rearrangement uses TRBV7-6 and TRBJ1-2; 8 bases are shared with TRBD1. Germline trimming cut 1 base from V and 0 bases from J; bases unmatched to any gene: 4. CDR1 and CDR2 (germline): SGHVS, FNYEAQ. CDR3 size: 16 residues. CDR3 sequence reads: CASSLGGTGTNYGYTF. The CDR3 DNA follows: TGTGCCAGCAGCTTAGGTGGGACAGGAACTAACTATGGCTACACCTTC. The full variable domain, in which reference TRBV7-6 and TRBJ1-2 provide the parts outside the CDR3, is GAGVSQSPRYKVTKRGQDVALRCDPISGHVSLYWYRQALGQGPEFLTYFNYEAQQDKSGLPNDRFSAERPEGSISTLTIQRTEQRDSAMYRCASSLGGTGTNYGYTFGSGTRLTVV.

This sequence joins TRBV18 and TRBJ2-2; possibly TRBD2 for D (5 bases). Looked up from germline, CDR1 is KGHSH and CDR2 is LQKENI. CDR3 length equals 14 residues. V lost 5 bases and J lost 0, with 7 bases in between. The CDR3: CASSELANTGELFF. For the CDR3, the DNA is TGTGCCAGCTCAGAACTAGCGAACACCGGGGAGCTGTTTTTT.

V and J are TRBV18 and TRBJ2-1; 11 bases line up with TRBD2. CDR1 and CDR2 (germline): KGHSH, LQKENI. V lost 5 bases, J lost 5 bases, and 5 bases stayed unmatched. The CDR3 contains 15 residues. The CDR3 bases are TGTGCCAGCTCATCCACTAGCGGGAGCGACAATGAGCAGTTCTTC. It is translated as CASSSTSGSDNEQFF.

The chain combines TRBV5-1 with TRBJ1-5; possible D gene TRBD1, 5 bases. Trimming stripped 1 base from V and 9 bases from J, with 14 bases between. Per the germline V gene, CDR1 is SGHRS and CDR2 is YFSETQ. CDR3 length: 14 amino acids. The CDR3 loop reads CASSLSGNGGPQHF. The CDR3 nucleotides read TGCGCCAGCAGCTTGTCCGGAAACGGGGGGCCCCAGCATTTT.

This clone was counted only a few times. The V call is TRBV15, the J call TRBJ1-1; D uncertain. V was cut by 0 bases and J by 4 bases, with 9 bases left in between. Looked up from germline, CDR1 is LNHNV and CDR2 is YYDKDF (reference sequence). The CDR3 sequence is 14 residues long. CDR3 residues: CATSRDAESTEAFF. The CDR3 DNA is TGTGCCACCAGCAGAGATGCGGAGTCCACTGAAGCTTTCTTT. The full variable domain, rest sourced from reference TRBV15 and TRBJ1-1, is DAMVIQNPRYQVTQFGKPVTLSCSQTLNHNVMYWYQQKSSQAPKLLFHYYDKDFNNEADTPDNFQSRRPNTSFCFLDIRSPGLGDTAMYLCATSRDAESTEAFFGQGTRLTVV.